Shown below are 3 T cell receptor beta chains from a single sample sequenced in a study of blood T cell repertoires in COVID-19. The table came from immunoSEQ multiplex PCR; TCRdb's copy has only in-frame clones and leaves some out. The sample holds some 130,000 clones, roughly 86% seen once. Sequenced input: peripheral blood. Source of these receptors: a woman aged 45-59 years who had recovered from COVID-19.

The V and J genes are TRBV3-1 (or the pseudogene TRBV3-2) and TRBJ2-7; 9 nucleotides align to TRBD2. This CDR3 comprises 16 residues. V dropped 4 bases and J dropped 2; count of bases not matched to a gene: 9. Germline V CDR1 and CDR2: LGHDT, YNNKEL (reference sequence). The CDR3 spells CASSPWASGGTYEQYF. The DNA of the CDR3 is TGTGCCAGCAGCCCCTGGGCCAGCGGGGGGACCTACGAGCAGTACTTC.

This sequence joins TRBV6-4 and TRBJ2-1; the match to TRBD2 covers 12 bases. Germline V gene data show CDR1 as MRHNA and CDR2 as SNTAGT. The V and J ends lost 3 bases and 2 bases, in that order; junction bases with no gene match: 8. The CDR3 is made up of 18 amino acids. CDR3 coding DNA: TGTGCCAGCAGTGAGAGGTCCCTAGCGGGAGGGGCCTACAATGAGCAGTTCTTC. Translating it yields CASSERSLAGGAYNEQFF.

As DNA, the CDR3 is TGTGCCAGCAGCCCCCGGGACAGGTCCTACGAGCAGTACTTC. It encodes CASSPRDRSYEQYF. J is TRBJ2-7 and V is TRBV13; TRBD1 matches at 8 bases. Germline V gene data show CDR1 as PRHDT and CDR2 as FYEKMQ (reference sequence). V was clipped by 5 bases and J by 1 base; unmatched bases: 4. The CDR3 has 14 amino acids.